This TCR beta chain was retrieved from a study of identical twins. Details on this clonotype: What it recognizes is unknown.

CDR3 size: 16 residues. TCRdb re-called the 5' RACE reads with MiXCR, one entry per CDR3 protein. The sample includes around 100,000 distinct CDR3 sequences, 5.9% seen only once; the top ten take less than 15%. Study-wide results and caveats: Twins' surplus sharing was weaker for beta out-of-frame sequences. Shared out-of-frame alpha sequences (those common to twins) showed excess low generation probability.

The V and J genes are TRBV21-1 and TRBJ2-3; the listed D gene, TRBD1, was not tested against the DNA. TRBV21-1 is reported as a pseudogene. This clonotype was sampled from a woman between 50 and 59 years old in good health. Sequencing was performed on memory T cells sorted from blood. In nucleotides, the CDR3 is TGTGCCAGCAGCAAAAGGACACAGAAGGTCCCAGATACGCAGTATTTT. It specifies CASSKRTQKVPDTQYF.